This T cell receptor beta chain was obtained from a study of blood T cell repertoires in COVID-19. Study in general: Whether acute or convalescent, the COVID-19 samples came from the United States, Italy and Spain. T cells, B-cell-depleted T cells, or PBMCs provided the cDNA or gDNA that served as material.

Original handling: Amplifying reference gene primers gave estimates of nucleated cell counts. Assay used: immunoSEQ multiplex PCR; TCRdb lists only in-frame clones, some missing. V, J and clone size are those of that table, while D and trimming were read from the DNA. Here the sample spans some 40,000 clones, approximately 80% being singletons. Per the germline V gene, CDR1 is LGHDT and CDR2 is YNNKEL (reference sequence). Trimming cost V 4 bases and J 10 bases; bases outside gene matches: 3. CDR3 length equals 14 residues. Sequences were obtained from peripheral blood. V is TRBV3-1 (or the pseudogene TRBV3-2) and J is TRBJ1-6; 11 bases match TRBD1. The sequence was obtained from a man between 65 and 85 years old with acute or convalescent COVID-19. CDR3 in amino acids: CASSPGTGGSPLHF. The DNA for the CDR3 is TGTGCCAGCAGCCCCGGGACAGGGGGGTCACCCCTCCACTTT.